This entry lists 14 T cell receptor beta chains sequenced from one sample in a study of identical twins. TCRdb processed the 5' RACE reads anew with MiXCR; each CDR3 protein has one entry. The sample yields fewer than 250,000 distinct CDR3 sequences, 7% to 8.5% seen once. The sample was also reused in another study, on yellow fever vaccine responses in identical twins.

The sequencing sample was made of CD8+ T cells sorted from blood. The receptors derive from a woman aged 18-29 years in good health.

The rearrangement uses TRBV19 and TRBJ2-3; D is ambiguous. This CDR3 has 14 residues. CDR1 LNHDA and CDR2 SQIVND come from the germline V gene (reference sequence). The germline V and J ends were trimmed by 1 base and 2 bases, with 7 bases remaining between them. CDR3 sequence: CASSIARTTDTQYF. DNA for the CDR3: TGTGCCAGTAGTATAGCTAGGACCACAGATACGCAGTATTTT.

This clonotype was found many times. The chain employs TRBV12-3 or TRBV12-4 and TRBJ1-5; no clear D gene. This CDR3 has 14 amino acids. Trimming cost V 5 bases and J 1 base, with 9 bases left between them. The CDR3 loop is CASSDGGSNQPQHF. CDR3 in DNA: TGTGCCAGCAGTGACGGAGGGAGCAATCAGCCCCAGCATTTT.

This clonotype was seen repeatedly, ten times or more. V usage is TRBV5-1 and J usage is TRBJ2-1, with unresolved D. The CDR3 has 12 amino acids. The germline V gene has CDR1 SGHRS and CDR2 YFSETQ. Trimming stripped 1 base from V and 6 bases from J, with 5 bases between. CDR3: CASSLFSNEQFF. DNA for the CDR3: TGCGCCAGCAGCTTGTTTAGCAATGAGCAGTTCTTC. Full variable domain (outside the CDR3, taken from reference TRBV5-1 and TRBJ2-1): KAGVTQTPRYLIKTRGQQVTLSCSPISGHRSVSWYQQTPGQGLQFLFEYFSETQRNKGNFPGRFSGRQFSNSRSEMNVSTLELGDSALYLCASSLFSNEQFFGPGTRLTVL.

This clonotype has ten or more counts. The chain's CDR3 is CASSFHPSGTGETQYF. Here the CDR3 DNA reads TGCGCCAGCAGCTTCCACCCTAGCGGGACAGGGGAGACCCAGTACTTC. This chain uses TRBV5-1 with TRBJ2-5; D is possibly TRBD1 or TRBD2 (9 bases each). Trimming cost V 2 bases and J 5 bases, with 19 bases left between them. The V gene's germline CDR1 is SGHRS and CDR2 YFSETQ. The CDR3 runs 16 residues.

This clonotype showed up many times. J is TRBJ2-2 and V is TRBV20-1; 12 bases match TRBD2. V lost 4 bases, J lost 1 base, and 4 bases stayed unmatched. Germline CDR1 is DFQATT and CDR2 is SNEGSKA (reference sequence). The CDR3 sequence is 16 residues long. This CDR3 reads CSAKTSGGRNTGELFF. The DNA for the CDR3 is TGCAGTGCTAAGACTAGCGGGGGCCGGAACACCGGGGAGCTGTTTTTT.

This clonotype occurred many times. The chain recombines TRBV20-1 with TRBJ2-1, with no clear D. CDR1 is DFQATT, CDR2 SNEGSKA, per germline (reference sequence). The CDR3 contains 11 residues. The ends were cut back, 5 bases at V and 7 bases at J, with 9 bases in the middle. CDR3 region: CSAPGGNEQFF. For the CDR3, the DNA is TGCAGTGCTCCGGGTGGGAATGAGCAGTTCTTC.

This sequence joins TRBV4-1 and TRBJ2-7, with D possibly matching TRBD1 (5 bases). Looked up from germline, CDR1 is MGHRA and CDR2 is YSYEKL. The CDR3 loop spans 14 amino acids. Trimming stripped 0 bases from V and 5 bases from J, with 11 bases between. The CDR3 reads CASSQELRADEQYF. In DNA form, the CDR3 reads TGCGCCAGCAGCCAAGAACTCAGGGCCGACGAGCAGTACTTC.

This clonotype was counted only a few times. The V gene is TRBV11-1, the J gene TRBJ2-1; 9 nucleotides line up with TRBD2. The CDR3 is made up of 21 amino acids. Germline CDR1 is SGHAT and CDR2 is FQDESV (reference sequence). J gave up 0 bases and V 1 base, and 16 bases lay outside the gene matches. The CDR3: CASSLDGGLACQRCSYNEQFF. In DNA, the CDR3 is TGTGCCAGCAGCTTAGACGGCGGACTAGCGTGCCAGCGCTGCTCCTACAATGAGCAGTTCTTC. Full variable domain (outside the CDR3, taken from reference TRBV11-1 and TRBJ2-1): EAEVAQSPRYKITEKSQAVAFWCDPISGHATLYWYRQILGQGPELLVQFQDESVVDDSQLPKDRFSAERLKGVDSTLKIQPAELGDSAMYLCASSLDGGLACQRCSYNEQFFGPGTRLTVL.

The chain combines TRBV5-1 with TRBJ2-3; D is possibly TRBD2 (7 bases). Looked up from germline, CDR1 is SGHRS and CDR2 is YFSETQ. The CDR3 is 16 amino acids. V shed 3 bases and J shed 6 bases, with 20 bases lying between them. CDR3 sequence: CASSSGRGGPGDTQYF. Here the CDR3 DNA reads TGCGCCAGCAGCTCTGGTAGGGGGGGCCCGGGGGATACGCAGTATTTT.

The chain has TRBV4-1 and TRBJ2-2; no reliable D call. Between the trimmed V and J ends, which lost 0 bases and 2 bases, there was a span of 7 bases. The V gene's germline CDR1 is MGHRA and CDR2 YSYEKL. The CDR3 is 15 amino acids. The CDR3 protein is CASSQEGQNTGELFF. The CDR3 DNA sequence: TGCGCCAGCAGCCAAGAGGGCCAAAACACCGGGGAGCTGTTTTTT.

This clonotype was counted only a few times. This chain links TRBV19 with TRBJ2-7; D is uncertain. The CDR3 contains 15 residues. Trimming shortened V by 8 bases and J by 3 bases, and 20 bases separated the two germline ends. CDR1 is LNHDA, CDR2 SQIVND, per germline (reference sequence). DNA for the CDR3: TGTGCCAGTTCTCCCACCAACACCTACCTCTACGAGCAGTACTTC. It is translated as CASSPTNTYLYEQYF.

This rearrangement joins TRBV10-3 to TRBJ1-2, with TRBD1 matching 7 bases. There are 14 residues in the CDR3. V lost 0 bases and J lost 6; bases outside the gene matches: 4. Germline CDR1 is ENHRY and CDR2 is SYGVKD. The CDR3 loop reads CAISESPGGNGYTF. As DNA, the CDR3 is TGTGCCATCAGTGAGTCCCCAGGGGGAAATGGCTACACCTTC.

The rearrangement links TRBV5-5 to TRBJ2-7; 13 nucleotides align to TRBD2. The germline V gene encodes CDR1 SGHKS and CDR2 YYEKEE (reference sequence). The V and J ends lost 4 bases and 2 bases, in that order; junction bases with no gene match: 3. The CDR3 extends over 15 amino acids. CDR3 in amino acids: CASSIGTSGTYEQYF. As DNA, the CDR3 is TGTGCCAGCAGCATCGGGACTAGCGGGACCTACGAGCAGTACTTC.

This chain uses TRBV7-8 with TRBJ2-7; no reliable D call. V lost 1 base to trimming and J lost 6 bases, with 7 bases between them. This CDR3 contains 12 residues. From germline, CDR1 is SGHVS and CDR2 FQNEAQ. The CDR3 nucleotides are TGTGCCAGCAGCTTAGTTGGTCGCGAGCAGTACTTC. Protein sequence: CASSLVGREQYF.